Following are 24 T cell receptor beta chains from one sample sequenced in a study of naive and memory T cell subsets (dated by TCRdb to 2015 to 2018). Broader findings and caveats from the paper: Naive repertoires, especially CD8, contained a few larger clonotypes, possibly memory cells re-expressing CD45RA.

What these receptors recognize is not known. Libraries came from UMI-ligation and nested PCR. The sequencing machine was an Illumina MiSeq. The beta constant-region primer consisted of an equimolar mixture of two oligonucleotides that together covered TRBC1 and TRBC2. The ligated cDNA went through four rounds of PCR with nested alpha and beta constant-region primers together with the SP2 primer. The raw public reads went through TCRdb reprocessing: fastp at Q25, MiXCR clone calling, in-frame beta chains kept. When rows share a CDR3 protein, they turn into one entry using the most common DNA and genes. The sample table contains roughly 92,000 distinct CDR3 sequences; only one count was recorded for about 11% of them. The ten largest account for more than 0.11% of the sample. Material for sequencing was naive CD4+ T cells from blood. The cell subset or site label here, explained by the study, means: naive T cells, CD45RA high CD27+. The source is a human donor in good health.

This clonotype was observed a handful of times. This sequence joins TRBV12-3 or TRBV12-4 and TRBJ2-1, with D unresolved. The V end was cut by 2 bases, the J end by 5 bases, with 10 bases between. CDR3 length: 14 amino acids. The CDR3 DNA is TGTGCCAGCAGTTTAAGGAGACGGGACAATGAGCAGTTCTTC. Residues: CASSLRRRDNEQFF.

This clonotype occurred a few times. The V and J genes are TRBV12-3 or TRBV12-4 and TRBJ2-5; TRBD1 matches 9 bases. The J segment lost 2 bases and the V segment lost 3 bases, leaving 13 bases of the junction unmatched. This CDR3 is built from 18 residues. CDR3 in DNA: TGTGCCAGCAGTTTTGGACTTAGCCCACAGGGGGCTCAAGAGACCCAGTACTTC. Its protein is CASSFGLSPQGAQETQYF.

This clonotype was seen a few times. V is TRBV10-3 and J is TRBJ1-6; the match to TRBD1 covers 8 bases. V gave up 6 bases and J gave up 9 bases; unmatched junction bases: 7. The CDR3 is 14 amino acids. Germline-derived CDR1 and CDR2 are ENHRY and SYGVKD. Written as DNA, the CDR3 is TGTGCCATCAGCCAGGGACAGGCGAGTTCACCCCTCCACTTT. Protein: CAISQGQASSPLHF.

The rearrangement joins TRBV2 to TRBJ2-3; D call uncertain. The V gene lost 2 bases and the J gene lost 1 base, with 7 bases spanning the gap. CDR3 length: 14 residues. Germline V gene data show CDR1 as SNHLY and CDR2 as FYNNEI. This chain's CDR3 is CASSEIFGTDTQYF. The CDR3 bases are TGTGCCAGCAGTGAAATTTTCGGCACAGATACGCAGTATTTT.

This clonotype was detected a few times. This chain joins TRBV7-2 and TRBJ2-1; 8 bases fit TRBD1. Germline values: CDR1 SGHTA, CDR2 FQGNSA. Trimming removed 7 bases from V and 2 bases from J; junction bases left unmatched: 7. CDR3 length: 15 residues. DNA for the CDR3: TGTGCCAGCACCTTCCCGACAGGGGCCTACAATGAGCAGTTCTTC. It yields the protein CASTFPTGAYNEQFF.

V usage is TRBV18 and J usage is TRBJ2-7; 8 nucleotides align to TRBD1. Germline lookup yields CDR1 KGHSH and CDR2 LQKENI. The CDR3 extends over 16 amino acids. V shed 4 bases and J 3 bases; nucleotides not matched to a gene: 11. DNA of the CDR3: TGTGCCAGCTCACTATTGACAGGGGCTGGCCTCTACGAGCAGTACTTC. Protein product: CASSLLTGAGLYEQYF.

The gene calls are TRBV27 and TRBJ2-7; TRBD2 matches 7 bases. This CDR3 comprises 17 residues. V trimming: 1 base; J trimming: 3 bases; junction bases outside the gene matches: 12. Germline V gives CDR1 MNHEY, CDR2 SMNVEV (reference sequence). The CDR3 bases are TGTGCCAGCAGTTTATGGCCGCGGGGAGGGAGGTTCTACGAGCAGTACTTC. It is translated as CASSLWPRGGRFYEQYF.

The gene calls are TRBV7-3 and TRBJ2-1; TRBD2 matches 12 bases. This CDR3 has 15 residues. V was pared by 5 bases and J by 9 bases, with 8 bases of the junction left unmatched. Germline CDR1 SGHTA, CDR2 FQGTGA. This CDR3 reads CASSETSGGYGEQFF. The CDR3 region has the DNA TGTGCCAGCAGCGAAACTAGCGGGGGGTACGGTGAGCAGTTCTTC.

The rearrangement uses TRBV7-9 and TRBJ1-1; no definite D call. This CDR3 is 12 amino acids long. The V gene lost 6 bases and the J gene lost 3 bases, with 8 bases spanning the gap. In germline, CDR1 is SEHNR, CDR2 FQNEAQ (reference sequence). The DNA of the CDR3 is TGTGCCAGCAGTCCCCTCTACACTGAAGCTTTCTTT. Translating it yields CASSPLYTEAFF.

The chain employs TRBV30 and TRBJ2-1, with 7 nucleotides matching TRBD2. The CDR3 runs 15 residues. Germline loops: CDR1 GTSNPN, CDR2 SVGIG (reference sequence). The trim removed 4 bases at V and 6 bases at J, leaving 12 bases unmatched. CDR3 in amino acids: CAWKVVGTISNEQFF. The CDR3 DNA reads TGTGCCTGGAAAGTTGTGGGGACTATAAGCAATGAGCAGTTCTTC.

This clonotype came up a few times. This chain links TRBV7-2 with TRBJ2-7; 9 nucleotides agree with TRBD2. V was pared by 1 base and J by 4 bases, with 8 bases of the junction left unmatched. CDR3 length: 16 amino acids. Germline loops: CDR1 SGHTA, CDR2 FQGNSA. CDR3 nucleotides: TGTGCCAGCAGCTTAGGTCTGCGGGGGGGCCGTTACGAGCAGTACTTC. The encoded protein is CASSLGLRGGRYEQYF.

As DNA, the CDR3 is TGCAGTGCTAGTAATCGGGACTACGAGCAGTACTTC. Translated: CSASNRDYEQYF. This sequence joins TRBV20-1 and TRBJ2-7; the D gene is possibly TRBD2 (5 bases). Germline CDR1 DFQATT, CDR2 SNEGSKA (reference sequence). The CDR3 extends over 12 amino acids. Trimming removed 3 bases from V and 3 bases from J, with 9 bases in between.

V is TRBV27 and J is TRBJ2-7; D perhaps matches TRBD2 (5 bases). The length of the CDR3 is 15 residues. Germline V gene sequence: CDR1 MNHEY, CDR2 SMNVEV (reference sequence). V was shortened by 6 bases and J by 2 bases, with 17 bases between the two germline ends. The DNA of the CDR3 is TGTGCCAGCAGCTTTGTAGGAGCGGCAACCTACGAGCAGTACTTC. It is translated as CASSFVGAATYEQYF.

The V and J genes are TRBV6-2 or TRBV6-3 and TRBJ2-3; the D is unclear. The V and J ends lost 0 bases and 7 bases respectively, with 8 bases between them. The CDR3 totals 13 residues. Germline assignment: CDR1 MNHEY and CDR2 SVGEGT. The DNA for the CDR3 is TGTGCCAGCAGTTACTCGACTCAAAATACGCAGTATTTT. Its protein product is CASSYSTQNTQYF.

This clonotype was recorded a few times. V is TRBV20-1 and J is TRBJ2-1; TRBD2 might be the D (6 bases). The CDR3 covers 10 residues. Between the trimmed V and J ends, which lost 5 bases and 13 bases, there was a span of 12 bases. From germline, CDR1 is DFQATT and CDR2 SNEGSKA (reference sequence). The CDR3 DNA sequence: TGCAGTGCTCGACTAGAAAATCAGTTCTTC. Translation gives CSARLENQFF.

The V gene is TRBV3-1, the J gene TRBJ2-1, with 9 bases that match TRBD2. CDR3 size: 16 residues. CDR1 and CDR2 from the germline V gene are LGHDT and YNNKEL (reference sequence). Trimming at V came to 3 bases and at J to 4 bases, leaving 7 bases not matched to a gene. The chain's CDR3 is CASSHIAGGGYNEQFF. CDR3 in DNA: TGTGCCAGCAGCCATATCGCGGGGGGGGGGTACAATGAGCAGTTCTTC.

This clonotype was recorded at least ten times. The V gene is TRBV20-1, the J gene TRBJ1-2; the D gene is possibly TRBD1 (5 bases). Germline loops: CDR1 DFQATT, CDR2 SNEGSKA (reference sequence). The CDR3 is 13 residues long. Trimming took off 0 bases at V and 2 bases at J, with 7 bases between the two ends. CDR3 DNA: TGCAGTGCTAGAGATGACAGCAACTATGGCTACACCTTC. Protein: CSARDDSNYGYTF.

The sample holds a few counts of this clonotype. V and J are TRBV30 and TRBJ2-3; D is perhaps TRBD2 (6 bases). The CDR3 runs 12 residues. Trimming shortened V by 0 bases and J by 5 bases, and 6 bases separated the two germline ends. Germline CDR1 and CDR2: GTSNPN and SVGIG (reference sequence). Here the CDR3 reads CAWSVGGDTQYF. The CDR3 coding sequence is TGTGCCTGGAGTGTGGGGGGAGATACGCAGTATTTT.

This rearrangement joins TRBV7-2 to TRBJ1-5; no reliable D call. From germline, CDR1 is SGHTA and CDR2 FQGNSA. Trimming stripped 5 bases from V and 7 bases from J, with 15 bases between. The CDR3 extends over 14 amino acids. The CDR3: CASSPTTVGQPQHF. The CDR3 DNA sequence: TGTGCCAGCAGCCCCACGACCGTCGGCCAGCCCCAGCATTTT.

This clonotype was counted at least ten times. The chain combines TRBV20-1 with TRBJ1-5; D not resolved. The germline V and J ends were trimmed by 6 bases and 1 base, with 10 bases remaining between them. The CDR3 spans 13 residues. CDR1 is DFQATT and CDR2 is SNEGSKA in the germline V gene (reference sequence). The CDR3 DNA reads TGCAGTGCCTCTCTTGACAGCAATCAGCCCCAGCATTTT. As protein: CSASLDSNQPQHF.

CDR3 region: CSARPGLAARYIRTDTQYF. The CDR3 nucleotides are TGCAGTGCTAGACCGGGACTAGCGGCGAGATATATTCGCACAGATACGCAGTATTTT. The rearrangement uses TRBV20-1 and TRBJ2-3, with 11 bases lining up with TRBD2. CDR3 length: 19 residues. CDR1 is DFQATT and CDR2 is SNEGSKA in the germline V gene (reference sequence). The V gene end was trimmed by 2 bases and the J gene end by 1 base; junction bases not matched to a gene: 14.

This clonotype was found many times. The rearrangement uses TRBV4-3 and TRBJ2-4; unclear D gene. V was trimmed by 0 bases and J by 7 bases, leaving 7 bases between them. CDR1 is LGHNA, CDR2 YSLEER, per germline. The CDR3 consists of 13 residues. The CDR3 spells CASSQETNNIQYF. In nucleotides, the CDR3 is TGCGCCAGCAGCCAAGAAACTAATAACATTCAGTACTTC.

This clonotype has at least ten counts. This chain links TRBV24-1 with TRBJ2-7, with D perhaps matching TRBD2 (6 bases). Trimming took off 6 bases at V and 12 bases at J, with 14 bases between the two ends. Germline-derived CDR1 and CDR2 are KGHDR and SFDVKD. This CDR3 has 11 amino acids. The CDR3 coding sequence is TGTGCCACCAGTTCCCGAAACGGGGGGTACTTC. It specifies CATSSRNGGYF.

The rearrangement uses TRBV11-2 and TRBJ1-2, with D possibly TRBD1 on 5 matching bases. Deletions cut 0 bases from V and 8 bases from J, with 16 bases between. Germline lookup yields CDR1 SGHAT and CDR2 FQNNGV. The CDR3 is 15 residues long. CDR3 loop: CASSLDGRQQRGYTF. The CDR3 DNA reads as TGTGCCAGCAGCTTAGACGGGAGACAGCAGCGGGGCTACACCTTC.